This T cell receptor beta chain is drawn from a study of post-analysis software for immune sequencing data. Across the whole study: Both relapsing-remitting and secondary progressive multiple sclerosis featured among the disease courses, as did progressive-relapsing multiple sclerosis.

The trim removed 3 bases at V and 3 bases at J, leaving 4 bases unmatched. The CDR3 sequence is 15 residues long. CDR1 MDHEN and CDR2 SYDVKM come from the germline V gene. The authors incorporated unique molecular identifiers into the TCR beta cDNA libraries. Input of about 0.9 to 10 million T cells yielded 450,000 to 550,000 cDNA molecules. From the PCR reads, TCRdb called clonotypes with MiXCR, one entry per CDR3 protein. This sample has about 200,000 distinct CDR3 sequences; about 30% occur once, and the top ten carry nearly 3.5%. The study's findings and limits: Those with multiple sclerosis, the patient group, showed significantly lower normalized Chao1 diversity than controls. Strong co-clustering by F measure was seen for same-batch samples. A handful of TRBV segments were significantly more frequent in patients than in controls. TRBV5-6, TRBV5-1 and TRBV20-1 were among these segments.

For this clonotype: What it binds is not known.

The sequenced sample consisted of blood. This clonotype was sampled from a girl aged 2-17 years with multiple sclerosis. V gene TRBV28 combines with J gene TRBJ1-5; 8 positions agree with TRBD1. The CDR3 DNA sequence: TGTGCCAGCAGTTTCATCAGGGGGCTCAATCAGCCCCAGCATTTT. It is translated as CASSFIRGLNQPQHF.